The rows below give T cell receptor beta chains drawn from one sample of a study of T cells in localized non-small cell lung cancer. Sequencing was performed with immunoSEQ multiplex PCR; in TCRdb, only in-frame clones are kept and a portion is missing. This sample yields roughly 15,000 clones, of which approximately 89% are seen a single time; about 30% belongs to the top ten. The sample was peripheral blood, taken before any cancer treatment. The receptors were gathered from a female donor aged 60 or older with stage III squamous cell lung carcinoma. Each CDR3 is given with its conserved first and last residue. Fields, in order: J gene, V gene, clone size, D gene, CDR3 protein, CDR3 DNA. D genes are given only for firm matches. Where a row states a size, it is once, few, many or the class of an expanded clone; other rows omit it.

J: TRBJ2-7; V: TRBV9; size: NA; D: NA; CDR3: CASSGSQGDEQYF; DNA: TGTGCCAGCAGCGGTTCACAGGGAGACGAGCAGTACTTC
J: TRBJ1-1; V: TRBV7-2; size: NA; D: TRBD1; CDR3: CASSFYRGANTEAFF; DNA: TGTGCCAGCAGCTTCTACAGGGGGGCGAACACTGAAGCTTTCTTT
J: TRBJ2-7; V: TRBV6-5; size: NA; D: NA; CDR3: CASSGRTGTYEQYF; DNA: TGTGCCAGCAGTGGGAGGACGGGAACCTACGAGCAGTACTTC
J: TRBJ1-5; V: TRBV6-1; size: NA; D: NA; CDR3: CASTRGPNQPQHF; DNA: TGTGCCAGCACTAGGGGCCCTAATCAGCCCCAGCATTTT
J: TRBJ2-5; V: TRBV5-1; size: NA; D: NA; CDR3: CASSPDISSPETQYF; DNA: TGCGCCAGCAGCCCGGACATTTCAAGCCCAGAGACCCAGTACTTC
J: TRBJ2-2; V: TRBV7-2; size: NA; D: TRBD2; CDR3: CASSSLAGRTGELFF; DNA: TGTGCCAGCAGCTCATTAGCGGGGCGCACCGGGGAGCTGTTTTTT
J: TRBJ2-4; V: TRBV6-1; size: NA; D: NA; CDR3: CASSGHGTPDDIQYF; DNA: TGTGCCAGCAGTGGGCACGGGACACCAGATGACATTCAGTACTTC
J: TRBJ2-5; V: TRBV5-8; size: NA; D: NA; CDR3: CASSLYRGGQETQYF; DNA: TGTGCCAGCAGCTTATATCGAGGGGGCCAAGAGACCCAGTACTTC
J: TRBJ2-1; V: TRBV9; size: NA; D: NA; CDR3: CASSVGRNYNEQFF; DNA: TGTGCCAGCAGCGTCGGGAGAAACTACAATGAGCAGTTCTTC
J: TRBJ1-2; V: TRBV6-5; size: NA; D: TRBD1; CDR3: CASSYSETGVNTF; DNA: TGTGCCAGCAGTTACAGCGAGACAGGGGTCAACACCTTC
J: TRBJ1-2; V: TRBV27; size: once; D: TRBD1; CDR3: CASSFGTDYGYTF; DNA: TGTGCCAGCAGTTTTGGGACAGATTATGGCTACACCTTC
J: TRBJ2-1; V: TRBV19; size: NA; D: TRBD1; CDR3: CASSLGQGAYNEQFF; DNA: TGTGCCAGTAGCTTGGGACAGGGAGCCTACAATGAGCAGTTCTTC
J: TRBJ2-7; V: TRBV5-1; size: NA; D: TRBD2; CDR3: CASSIGTTPSYEQYF; DNA: TGCGCCAGCAGTATCGGGACTACTCCATCCTACGAGCAGTACTTC
J: TRBJ1-4; V: TRBV7-9; size: NA; D: NA; CDR3: CASRSTGVMNEKLFF; DNA: TGTGCCAGCAGGTCAACAGGAGTAATGAATGAAAAACTGTTTTTT
J: TRBJ2-5; V: TRBV19; size: NA; D: NA; CDR3: CASSVFGLQETQYF; DNA: TGTGCCAGTAGTGTCTTCGGGTTACAAGAGACCCAGTACTTC
J: TRBJ2-1; V: TRBV7-2; size: NA; D: TRBD2; CDR3: CASSSTSESSYNEQFF; DNA: TGTGCCAGCAGCTCTACTAGCGAGAGCTCCTACAATGAGCAGTTCTTC
J: TRBJ1-6; V: TRBV5-1; size: NA; D: TRBD1; CDR3: CASSFGAGQGNSPLHF; DNA: TGCGCCAGCAGCTTTGGGGCGGGACAGGGGAATTCACCCCTCCACTTT
J: TRBJ1-6; V: TRBV2; size: NA; D: NA; CDR3: CASSEEQGFSPLHF; DNA: TGTGCCAGCAGTGAGGAACAGGGATTCTCACCCCTCCACTTT
J: TRBJ2-3; V: TRBV9; size: NA; D: NA; CDR3: CASSLSGDTQYF; DNA: TGTGCCAGCAGCCTATCGGGGGATACGCAGTATTTT
J: TRBJ2-5; V: TRBV6-5; size: NA; D: NA; CDR3: CASSYSVFGGQETQYF; DNA: TGTGCCAGCAGTTACTCGGTATTTGGGGGCCAAGAGACCCAGTACTTC
J: TRBJ2-6; V: TRBV5-1; size: NA; D: NA; CDR3: CASSLAVLGGANVLTF; DNA: TGCGCCAGCAGCTTGGCCGTTTTAGGAGGGGCCAACGTCCTGACTTTC
J: TRBJ1-5; V: TRBV6-1; size: NA; D: NA; CDR3: CASSQTAQPQHF; DNA: TGTGCCAGCAGTCAGACGGCGCAGCCCCAGCATTTT
J: TRBJ2-7; V: TRBV7-2; size: NA; D: NA; CDR3: CASSLVPETYEQYF; DNA: TGTGCCAGCAGCTTAGTACCAGAAACCTACGAGCAGTACTTC
J: TRBJ2-1; V: TRBV15; size: NA; D: TRBD2; CDR3: CATSREGLAGQFF; DNA: TGTGCCACCAGCAGAGAGGGACTAGCGGGGCAGTTCTTC
J: TRBJ2-3; V: TRBV6-6; size: NA; D: NA; CDR3: CASSYSRISTDTQYF; DNA: TGTGCCAGCAGTTACTCGAGGATTAGCACAGATACGCAGTATTTT
J: TRBJ1-1; V: TRBV5-1; size: NA; D: NA; CDR3: CASSFFDGNTEAFF; DNA: TGCGCCAGCAGCTTTTTTGACGGAAACACTGAAGCTTTCTTT
J: TRBJ2-7; V: TRBV4-2; size: NA; D: TRBD2; CDR3: CASSQDGTSVGEQYF; DNA: TGTGCCAGCAGCCAAGATGGGACTAGCGTCGGCGAGCAGTACTTC
J: TRBJ2-7; V: TRBV11-2; size: once; D: TRBD1; CDR3: CASSLDQGAYNEQYF; DNA: TGTGCCAGCAGCTTAGATCAGGGGGCTTACAACGAGCAGTACTTC
J: TRBJ1-2; V: TRBV27; size: NA; D: TRBD1; CDR3: CASSFGTGYGYTF; DNA: TGTGCCAGCAGTTTCGGGACAGGCTATGGCTACACCTTC